The TCR beta chain under discussion was sequenced for a study of T cell changes during pregnancy in multiple sclerosis. Clones were read by immunoSEQ multiplex PCR, and TCRdb kept only the in-frame ones, dropping some. Among about 58,000 clones listed, about 90% were seen once. The CDR3 spans 16 residues. V was clipped by 4 bases and J by 4 bases, with 18 bases between them. Germline loops: CDR1 SGHRS, CDR2 YFSETQ. This chain uses TRBV5-1 with TRBJ1-3; D remains unclear. The sequence derives from a female donor in good health, enrolled as a control in a pregnancy study. Here the sequenced sample was CD4+ T cells from peripheral blood mononuclear cells, taken after pregnancy. The CDR3: CASSRPSTSGGNTIYF. CDR3 nucleotides: TGCGCCAGCAGCCGACCTTCGACCTCGGGAGGAAACACCATATATTTT. The whole variable domain, filled in from reference TRBV5-1 and TRBJ1-3, reads KAGVTQTPRYLIKTRGQQVTLSCSPISGHRSVSWYQQTPGQGLQFLFEYFSETQRNKGNFPGRFSGRQFSNSRSEMNVSTLELGDSALYLCASSRPSTSGGNTIYFGEGSWLTVV.